What follows are 9 T cell receptor beta chains derived from one specimen sequenced in a study of T cells expressing NK-cell markers. Reprocessing the 5' RACE reads, TCRdb reports a single entry for every CDR3 protein and omits DNA. This listing includes about 300,000 distinct CDR3 sequences. Source material: blood T cells: a sorted CD56 or NKG2C T cell subset, CD4+ or CD8+ T cells, or bulk PBMC T cells (not recorded which). These receptors were collected from a woman aged 18-70 years in good health.

The gene calls are TRBV6-5 and TRBJ2-4; TCRdb lists TRBD1, though no DNA is available to test this call. CDR3 length: 17 amino acids. The germline V gene encodes CDR1 MNHEY and CDR2 SVGAGI. The CDR3: CASSYPDRVNLKNIQYF.

The chain combines TRBV4-3 with TRBJ2-5; TCRdb outputs TRBD2, but without DNA this stays unchecked. The CDR3 contains 15 residues. The germline gives CDR1 LGHNA, CDR2 YSLEER. CDR3: CASSALAGTRETQYF.

The chain uses TRBV20-1 and TRBJ2-7; TCRdb outputs TRBD2, but without DNA this stays unchecked. The V gene's germline CDR1 is DFQATT and CDR2 SNEGSKA (reference sequence). This CDR3 is 17 amino acids long. The CDR3 sequence is CSARVGPNIYQSYEQYF.

The CDR3 spells CASSLDSTNYGYTF. This chain links TRBV7-2 with TRBJ1-2; without DNA, the TCRdb call of TRBD1 cannot be checked. This CDR3 region has 14 residues. Germline lookup yields CDR1 SGHTA and CDR2 FQGNSA.

This sequence joins TRBV10-3 and TRBJ2-5. Germline V CDR1 and CDR2: ENHRY, SYGVKD. The CDR3 length is 13 residues. This CDR3 is CAITAASQETQYF.

The chain links TRBV3-1 to TRBJ2-5; TCRdb's D gene call, TRBD2, goes unchecked for lack of DNA. Per germline, CDR1 LGHDT and CDR2 YNNKEL (reference sequence). This CDR3 is built from 16 residues. CDR3 sequence reads: CASSQPGGRVGETQYF.

The rearrangement uses TRBV5-1 and TRBJ2-2; TCRdb selects TRBD2, and the lack of DNA leaves this call unchecked. CDR3 length: 17 amino acids. CDR1 and CDR2 from the germline V gene are SGHRS and YFSETQ. The chain's CDR3 is CASSLVSGRPGTGELFF.

The rearrangement joins TRBV6-2 or TRBV6-3 to TRBJ1-5. The CDR3 is 14 residues long. Germline loops: CDR1 MNHEY, CDR2 SVGEGT. The CDR3 protein is CASSYSTLHQPQHF.

V and J are TRBV4-3 and TRBJ2-3; the D gene TCRdb calls, TRBD2, cannot be checked with no DNA. Germline-derived CDR1 and CDR2 are LGHNA and YSLEER. The CDR3 is 17 amino acids. CDR3 sequence reads: CASSQLRGLAGGTTQYF.